This entry features one T cell receptor (beta chain) sequence. Libraries were prepared by immunoSEQ multiplex PCR; TCRdb keeps only in-frame clonotypes and omits some of them. The sample has 60,000 to 80,000 clones; approximately 80% are singletons. This entry is derived from a study of neoadjuvant anti-PD-1 for oral cavity cancer. V shed 4 bases and J 4 bases; nucleotides not matched to a gene: 4. The CDR3 loop spans 15 amino acids. The germline V gene has CDR1 MDHEN and CDR2 SYDVKM. This TCR was sampled from a person aged 35-80 years with oral cavity squamous cell carcinoma. The V and J genes are TRBV28 and TRBJ2-2, with 9 bases identical to TRBD1. Sequencing used PBMCs, obtained before nivolumab (anti-PD-1) treatment. In DNA form, the CDR3 reads TGTGCCAGCAGTTCCTCGGACAGGGGCACCGGGGAGCTGTTTTTT. Amino acids: CASSSSDRGTGELFF.